The 12 T cell receptor beta chains below come from one sample, sequenced in a study of identifying expanded T cells in peripheral blood. Only in-frame clones appear in the TCRdb table, and some are missing; sequencing was by immunoSEQ multiplex PCR. In the table there are tens of thousands of clones, more than 70% of which are singletons. Material: blood. Receptors were obtained from a person aged 18 to 70 in good health.

The V gene is TRBV5-1, the J gene TRBJ2-2; a possible D gene is TRBD2 (7 bases). V was shortened by 0 bases and J by 2 bases, with 14 bases between the two germline ends. The germline V gene encodes CDR1 SGHRS and CDR2 YFSETQ. CDR3 size: 17 residues. The CDR3 protein is CASSLALAGANTGELFF. CDR3 DNA: TGCGCCAGCAGCTTGGCCTTGGCGGGGGCCAACACCGGGGAGCTGTTTTTT.

The chain is built from TRBV7-2 and TRBJ2-5, with 8 bases identical to TRBD2. The ends lost 1 base at V and 0 bases at J; junction bases unmatched: 4. The CDR3 has 16 amino acids. CDR1 is SGHTA, CDR2 FQGNSA, per germline. CDR3 protein: CASSLGLGGDQETQYF. In nucleotides, the CDR3 is TGTGCCAGCAGCTTAGGTCTCGGGGGGGACCAAGAGACCCAGTACTTC.

The chain uses TRBV7-9 and TRBJ2-1, with TRBD1 identical over 7 bases. The CDR3 is 19 amino acids. Germline V gives CDR1 SEHNR, CDR2 FQNEAQ (reference sequence). V lost 5 bases to trimming and J lost 4 bases; unmatched junction nucleotides: 20. Written as DNA, the CDR3 is TGTGCCAGCAGCCCAGGGACAGACCAAGTCTGGGTCATTTACAATGAGCAGTTCTTC. This codes for CASSPGTDQVWVIYNEQFF.

This chain uses TRBV5-1 with TRBJ2-6; D not certain. V dropped 0 bases and J dropped 0 bases, with 7 bases sitting between them. The length of the CDR3 is 16 residues. Germline V gene data show CDR1 as SGHRS and CDR2 as YFSETQ. CDR3 nucleotide sequence: TGCGCCAGCAGCTTGGGACAAACCTCTGGGGCCAACGTCCTGACTTTC. Translating it yields CASSLGQTSGANVLTF.

The chain is built from TRBV4-1 and TRBJ1-1, with unresolved D. The CDR3 has 15 residues. The V end was cut by 4 bases, the J end by 3 bases, with 15 bases between. In germline, CDR1 is MGHRA, CDR2 YSYEKL. CDR3 DNA: TGCGCCAGCAGCCCCCGGGGAGAACCAGACACTGAAGCTTTCTTT. Encoded protein: CASSPRGEPDTEAFF.

The chain links TRBV5-1 to TRBJ2-7; the match to TRBD2 covers 11 bases. With 1 base clipped from V and 4 bases from J, the junction kept 4 bases outside the gene matches. Germline lookup yields CDR1 SGHRS and CDR2 YFSETQ. The CDR3 is made up of 15 amino acids. CDR3 coding DNA: TGCGCCAGCAGCTTGCCTAGCGGGGGGATATACGAGCAGTACTTC. This sequence encodes CASSLPSGGIYEQYF.

This chain uses TRBV19 with TRBJ1-1; 7 nucleotides align to TRBD1. Trimming at V came to 5 bases and at J to 3 bases, leaving 12 bases not matched to a gene. Germline values: CDR1 LNHDA, CDR2 SQIVND (reference sequence). CDR3 length equals 16 residues. In nucleotides, the CDR3 is TGTGCCAGTAGTGATTGGACAGGAGGGAAGGACACTGAAGCTTTCTTT. Translating it yields CASSDWTGGKDTEAFF.

V and J are TRBV9 and TRBJ2-5; D may correspond to TRBD1 or TRBD2 (6 bases each). Germline loops: CDR1 SGDLS, CDR2 YYNGEE. This CDR3 has 15 amino acids. Trimming shortened V by 0 bases and J by 4 bases, and 13 bases separated the two germline ends. The CDR3 loop is CASSVGAGGPETQYF. The CDR3 DNA sequence: TGTGCCAGCAGCGTAGGGGCCGGGGGCCCAGAGACCCAGTACTTC.

The rearrangement uses TRBV10-3 and TRBJ2-7; D unresolved. CDR3 length equals 15 residues. V was clipped by 6 bases and J by 6 bases, with 21 bases between them. Germline lookup yields CDR1 ENHRY and CDR2 SYGVKD. Here the CDR3 reads CAIRSSRIGTSEQYF. CDR3 nucleotides: TGTGCCATCAGATCAAGCCGGATCGGCACCTCCGAGCAGTACTTC.

V is TRBV7-5 and J is TRBJ2-2; the table's D call TRBD1 went unverified against the DNA. TRBV7-5 is assigned pseudogene status. The CDR3 totals 16 residues. The CDR3 reads CARSLGRQRNTGELFF. The CDR3 DNA sequence: TGTGCCAGAAGCTTAGGTCGACAGAGGAACACCGGGGAGCTGTTTTTT.

The CDR3 sequence is CASSPEAGLMGNEQFF. The DNA for the CDR3 is TGTGCCAGCAGCCCTGAAGCGGGGTTGATGGGGAATGAGCAGTTCTTC. The chain recombines TRBV9 with TRBJ2-1, with TRBD2 matching over 7 bases. CDR1 and CDR2 from the germline V gene are SGDLS and YYNGEE. The CDR3 is 16 amino acids. Losses at the gene ends were 4 bases for V and 7 bases for J; bases not matched to a gene: 14. The full variable domain, with the rest looked up from reference TRBV9 and TRBJ2-1, is DSGVTQTPKHLITATGQRVTLRCSPRSGDLSVYWYQQSLDQGLQFLIQYYNGEERAKGNILERFSAQQFPDLHSELNLSSLELGDSALYFCASSPEAGLMGNEQFFGPGTRLTVL.

Concerning this clone itself: A much larger clone is a single base away; this may be a read error. Other DNA sequences of this sample code for an identical CDR3. This chain connects TRBV11-2 to TRBJ1-2; a weak D match, TRBD1 (6 bases). The V end was cut by 1 base, the J end by 0 bases, with 15 bases between. CDR1 SGHAT and CDR2 FQNNGV come from the germline V gene. CDR3 size: 17 residues. The CDR3, as DNA: TGTGCCAGCAGCTTAGTAGTAGGGACATCTACTAACTATGGCTACACCTTC. This translates into CASSLVVGTSTNYGYTF.